This TCR beta chain comes out of a study of blood T cells in healthy people across ages. Then a second PCR, running about 6 to 12 cycles, was carried out with a sample-barcoded 5' primer and a J-beta primer mix. Every cDNA was tagged by a template-switch adaptor with 12 random nucleotides. TCRdb reanalysed the 5' RACE reads using MiXCR and keeps one entry per CDR3 protein. The sample lists roughly 1.6 million distinct CDR3 sequences; roughly 32% were seen once. This CDR3 has 13 residues. V lost 10 bases and J 1 base, leaving 13 bases between the germline ends. This clonotype was counted ten times or more. Antigen specificity is unknown. Donors gave roughly 10 milliliters of peripheral blood apiece. Findings and caveats of the study: Observed TCR beta diversity per million T cells went down as age went up. This fall followed a roughly linear course with age. Samples with more naive T cells showed higher observed beta diversity.

The material sequenced was blood. The source of this sequence is a woman younger than 45 in good health. The chain employs TRBV12-3 or TRBV12-4 and TRBJ1-2; D uncertain. The CDR3 loop reads CAIGRVGNYGYTF. Written as DNA, the CDR3 is TGTGCCATAGGCCGGGTGGGTAACTATGGCTACACCTTC.